The clone carrying this T cell receptor beta chain occurred a few times. Its antigen is still unknown. These donors were members of the roughly 110-subject validation cohort, a group separate from the approximately 680-subject first cohort. The source of the sample is a study of cytomegalovirus exposure and HLA in healthy donors. Broader study findings: In vitro testing confirmed a few CMV-associated chains as specific for CMV antigens.

The V end lost 4 bases, the J end lost 0 bases, and 16 bases lay between the germline ends. Germline CDR1 GTSNPN, CDR2 SVGIG (reference sequence). The CDR3 extends over 16 amino acids. Sequenced by immunoSEQ multiplex PCR; TCRdb stores in-frame clones only, minus some. The sample lists about 150,000 clones, approximately 80% occurring once. This clonotype originated in a man younger than 45 in good health and CMV-seropositive. Sequenced material: PBMCs. V and J are TRBV30 and TRBJ2-4; TRBD1 might be the D (6 bases). The CDR3 nucleotides read TGTGCCTGGACCCAGGGGCCCACGCTAGCCAAAAACATTCAGTACTTC. Residues: CAWTQGPTLAKNIQYF. Together with reference TRBV30 and TRBJ2-4, the CDR3 gives the full variable domain: SQTIHQWPATLVQPVGSPLSLECTVEGTSNPNLYWYRQAAGRGLQLLFYSVGIGQISSEVPQNLSASRPQDRQFILSSKKLLLSDSGFYLCAWTQGPTLAKNIQYFGAGTRLSVL.